This entry is about one TCR beta chain. Antigen specificity is unknown. This entry is derived from a study of CXCR3-negative and CXCR3-positive naive CD8 T cells. Study-level results: Diversity was high in both naive subsets and much lower in memory cells. Naive cells with CXCR3 showed TRB CDR3s that were more hydrophobic than those in CXCR3-negative naive cells. The study found that naive CXCR3-negative and CXCR3-positive cells shared TRBV-TRBJ usage, while memory cells differed.

Libraries were UMI-labeled 5' RACE TRB cDNA. TCRdb reprocessed the 5' RACE reads and keeps a single row for each CDR3 protein, giving no DNA. The ten most abundant clones cover about 2.6% of a sample with approximately 24,000 distinct CDR3 sequences. This receptor was obtained from a human donor in good health. Some clones in this sample may be carry-over from other donors' samples. The sequenced material came from naive CXCR3- CD8+ T cells from blood. Subset denoted: CD45RO-CCR7+CD27+CD95- naive CD8+ T cells lacking CXCR3 (TNR3-).

The CDR3 sequence: CASSLLEQKETQYF. This chain connects TRBV12-3 or TRBV12-4 to TRBJ2-5. The CDR3 has 14 amino acids.